Below, one T cell receptor (beta chain) is given with its context. The entry originates in a study of blood T cell repertoires in COVID-19. The data were produced by immunoSEQ multiplex PCR, yet TCRdb's version contains in-frame clones alone and is incomplete. Here the sample spans about 93,000 clones, more than 70% being singletons. Germline V gene data show CDR1 as LGHNA and CDR2 as YNFKEQ. The V end was cut by 0 bases, the J end by 4 bases, with 19 bases between. The CDR3 totals 17 residues. This chain links TRBV4-2 with TRBJ2-7; D unresolved. The receptor comes from a man aged 45 to 65 with acute or convalescent COVID-19. Sequencing was carried out using peripheral blood. CDR3 loop: CASSQDRDSSSSYEQYF. For the CDR3, the DNA is TGTGCCAGCAGCCAAGACCGCGACTCCTCTTCTTCATACGAGCAGTACTTC.